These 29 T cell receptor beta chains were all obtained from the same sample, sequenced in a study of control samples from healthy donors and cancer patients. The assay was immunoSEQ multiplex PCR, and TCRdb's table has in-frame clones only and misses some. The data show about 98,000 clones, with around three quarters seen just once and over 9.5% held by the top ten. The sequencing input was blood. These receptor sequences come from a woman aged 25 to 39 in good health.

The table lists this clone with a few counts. The CDR3 DNA follows: TGTGCCAGTAGCTCTAGTTGGGGCTACACCTTC. Its protein is CASSSSWGYTF. The chain employs TRBV19 and TRBJ1-2; D is ambiguous. The CDR3 loop spans 11 amino acids. Trimming took off 6 bases at V and 8 bases at J, with 10 bases between the two ends. Germline CDR1 LNHDA, CDR2 SQIVND (reference sequence).

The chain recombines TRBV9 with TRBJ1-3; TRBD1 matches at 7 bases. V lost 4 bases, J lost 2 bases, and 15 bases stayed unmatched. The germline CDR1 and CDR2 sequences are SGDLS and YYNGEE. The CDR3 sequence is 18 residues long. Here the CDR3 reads CASSRTGARALTGNTIYF. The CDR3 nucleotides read TGTGCCAGCAGCCGAACAGGGGCCAGGGCTCTAACTGGAAACACCATATATTTT.

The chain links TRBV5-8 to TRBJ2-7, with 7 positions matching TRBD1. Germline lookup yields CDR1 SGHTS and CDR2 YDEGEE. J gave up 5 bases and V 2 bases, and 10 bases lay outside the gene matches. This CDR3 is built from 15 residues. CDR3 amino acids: CASSFGDREIHEQYF. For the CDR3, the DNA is TGTGCCAGCAGCTTCGGAGACAGGGAGATCCACGAGCAGTACTTC.

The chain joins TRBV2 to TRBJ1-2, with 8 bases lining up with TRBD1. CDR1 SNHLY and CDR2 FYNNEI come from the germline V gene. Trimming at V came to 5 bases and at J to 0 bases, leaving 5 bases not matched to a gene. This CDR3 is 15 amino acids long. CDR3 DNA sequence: TGTGCCAGCAGTCAGGAACAGGGGGCTAACTATGGCTACACCTTC. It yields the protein CASSQEQGANYGYTF.

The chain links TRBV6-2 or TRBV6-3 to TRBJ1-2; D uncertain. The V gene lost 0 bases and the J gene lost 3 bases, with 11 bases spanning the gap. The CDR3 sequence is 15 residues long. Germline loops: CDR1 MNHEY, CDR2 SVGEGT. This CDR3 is CASSYSRVSDYGYTF. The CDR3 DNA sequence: TGTGCCAGCAGTTACTCGAGGGTGAGTGACTATGGCTACACCTTC.

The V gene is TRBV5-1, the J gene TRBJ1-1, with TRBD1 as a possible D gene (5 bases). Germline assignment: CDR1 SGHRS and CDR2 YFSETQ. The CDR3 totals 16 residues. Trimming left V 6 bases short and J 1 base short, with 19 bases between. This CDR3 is CASTGAGRQSNTEAFF. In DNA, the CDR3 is TGCGCCAGCACCGGGGCGGGCAGACAATCGAACACTGAAGCTTTCTTT.

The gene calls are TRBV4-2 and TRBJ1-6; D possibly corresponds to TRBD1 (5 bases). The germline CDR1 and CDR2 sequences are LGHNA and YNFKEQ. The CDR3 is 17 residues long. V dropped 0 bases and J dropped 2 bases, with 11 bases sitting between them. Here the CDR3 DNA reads TGTGCCAGCAGCCAAGATAAGGGGCTGACCTATAATTCACCCCTCCACTTT. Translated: CASSQDKGLTYNSPLHF.

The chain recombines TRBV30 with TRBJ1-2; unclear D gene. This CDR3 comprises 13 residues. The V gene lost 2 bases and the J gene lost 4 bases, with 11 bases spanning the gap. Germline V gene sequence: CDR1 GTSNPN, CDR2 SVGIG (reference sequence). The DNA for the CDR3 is TGTGCCTGGAGTTCAATTGGGGTCTATGGCTACACCTTC. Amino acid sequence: CAWSSIGVYGYTF.

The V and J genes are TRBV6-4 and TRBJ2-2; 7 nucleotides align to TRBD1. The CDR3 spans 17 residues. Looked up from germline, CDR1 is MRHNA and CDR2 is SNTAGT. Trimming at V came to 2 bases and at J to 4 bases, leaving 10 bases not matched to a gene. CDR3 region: CASSDSRGRGITGELFF. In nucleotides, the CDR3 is TGTGCCAGCAGTGACAGCCGCGGCAGGGGGATCACCGGGGAGCTGTTTTTT.

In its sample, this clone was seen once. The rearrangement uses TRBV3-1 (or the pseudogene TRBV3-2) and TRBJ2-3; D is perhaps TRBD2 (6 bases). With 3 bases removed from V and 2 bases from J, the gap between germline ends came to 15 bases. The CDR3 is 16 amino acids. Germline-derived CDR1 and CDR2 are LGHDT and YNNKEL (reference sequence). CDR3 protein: CASSHPGVPTTDTQYF. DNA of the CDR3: TGTGCCAGCAGCCACCCGGGGGTCCCGACCACAGATACGCAGTATTTT.

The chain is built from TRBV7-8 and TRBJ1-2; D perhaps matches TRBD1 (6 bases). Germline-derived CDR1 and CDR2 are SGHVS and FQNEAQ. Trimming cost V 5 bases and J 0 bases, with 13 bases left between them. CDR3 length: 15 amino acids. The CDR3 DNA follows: TGTGCCAGCAGCCCGAGACAGGAAGCTAACTATGGCTACACCTTC. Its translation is CASSPRQEANYGYTF.

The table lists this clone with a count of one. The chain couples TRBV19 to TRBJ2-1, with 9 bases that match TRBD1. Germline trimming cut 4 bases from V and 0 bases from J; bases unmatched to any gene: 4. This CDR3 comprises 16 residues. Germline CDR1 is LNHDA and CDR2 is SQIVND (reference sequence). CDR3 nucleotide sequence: TGTGCCAGTAGTAGGGGACAGGGCAGCTCCTACAATGAGCAGTTCTTC. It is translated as CASSRGQGSSYNEQFF.

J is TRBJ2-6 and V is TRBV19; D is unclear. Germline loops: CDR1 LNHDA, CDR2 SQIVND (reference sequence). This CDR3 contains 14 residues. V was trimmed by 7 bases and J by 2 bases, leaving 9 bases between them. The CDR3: CASTTVAGANVLTF. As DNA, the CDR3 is TGTGCCAGTACTACCGTGGCTGGGGCCAACGTCCTGACTTTC. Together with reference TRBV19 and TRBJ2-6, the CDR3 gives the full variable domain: DGGITQSPKYLFRKEGQNVTLSCEQNLNHDAMYWYRQDPGQGLRLIYYSQIVNDFQKGDIAEGYSVSREKKESFPLTVTSAQKNPTAFYLCASTTVAGANVLTFGAGSRLTVL.

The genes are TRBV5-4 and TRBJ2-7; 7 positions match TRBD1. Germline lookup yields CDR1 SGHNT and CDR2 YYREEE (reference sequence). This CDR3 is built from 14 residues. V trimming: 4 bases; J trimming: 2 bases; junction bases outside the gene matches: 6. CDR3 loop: CASSAWDSPYEQYF. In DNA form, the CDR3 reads TGTGCCAGCAGCGCATGGGACAGTCCCTACGAGCAGTACTTC.

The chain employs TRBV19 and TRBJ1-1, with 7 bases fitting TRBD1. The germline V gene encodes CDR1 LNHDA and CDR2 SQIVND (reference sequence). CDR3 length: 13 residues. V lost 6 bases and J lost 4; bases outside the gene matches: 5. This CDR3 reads CASSNRGFTEAFF. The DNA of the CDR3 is TGTGCCAGTAGCAACAGGGGTTTCACTGAAGCTTTCTTT.

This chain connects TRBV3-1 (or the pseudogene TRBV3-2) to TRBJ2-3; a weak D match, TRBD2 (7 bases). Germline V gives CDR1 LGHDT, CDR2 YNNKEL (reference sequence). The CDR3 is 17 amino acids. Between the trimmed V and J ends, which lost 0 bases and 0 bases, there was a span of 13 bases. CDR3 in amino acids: CASSQDRGGPSTDTQYF. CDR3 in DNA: TGTGCCAGCAGCCAAGATAGGGGGGGCCCTAGCACAGATACGCAGTATTTT.

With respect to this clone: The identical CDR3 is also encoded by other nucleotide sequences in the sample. The CDR3 DNA follows: TGCGCCAGCAGCCTCGGGACGGTGAACACTGAAGCTTTCTTT. It translates to CASSLGTVNTEAFF. The J gene is TRBJ1-1, the V gene TRBV5-1, with D perhaps matching TRBD1 (5 bases). The V gene's germline CDR1 is SGHRS and CDR2 YFSETQ. The CDR3 consists of 14 residues. V was trimmed by 4 bases and J by 0 bases, leaving 10 bases between them. The complete variable domain, with remaining parts taken from reference TRBV5-1 and TRBJ1-1, reads KAGVTQTPRYLIKTRGQQVTLSCSPISGHRSVSWYQQTPGQGLQFLFEYFSETQRNKGNFPGRFSGRQFSNSRSEMNVSTLELGDSALYLCASSLGTVNTEAFFGQGTRLTVV.

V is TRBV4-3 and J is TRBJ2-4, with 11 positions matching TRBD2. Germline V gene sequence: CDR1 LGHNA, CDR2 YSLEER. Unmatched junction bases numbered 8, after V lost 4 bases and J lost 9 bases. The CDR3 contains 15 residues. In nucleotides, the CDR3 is TGCGCCAGCAGCCCGACGACTAGCGGGGTTTCCATTCAGTACTTC. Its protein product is CASSPTTSGVSIQYF.

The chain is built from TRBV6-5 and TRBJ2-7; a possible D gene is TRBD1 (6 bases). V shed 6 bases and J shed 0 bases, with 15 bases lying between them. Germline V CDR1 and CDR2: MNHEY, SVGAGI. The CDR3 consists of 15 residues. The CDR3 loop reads CASRPGHRFSYEQYF. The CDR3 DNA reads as TGTGCCAGCAGACCGGGACATCGCTTCTCCTACGAGCAGTACTTC.

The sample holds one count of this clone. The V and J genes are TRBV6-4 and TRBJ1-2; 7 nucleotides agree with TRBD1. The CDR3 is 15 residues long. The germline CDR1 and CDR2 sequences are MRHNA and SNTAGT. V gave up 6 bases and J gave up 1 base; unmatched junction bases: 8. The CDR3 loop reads CASRPGTALNYGYTF. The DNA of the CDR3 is TGTGCCAGCAGACCAGGGACAGCCCTTAACTATGGCTACACCTTC.

CDR3 bases: TGTGCCAGCAGTTTATCCCCTAACACTGAAGCTTTCTTT. It encodes CASSLSPNTEAFF. The chain links TRBV27 to TRBJ1-1; no reliable D call. Trimming removed 0 bases from V and 2 bases from J, with 4 bases in between. Per the germline V gene, CDR1 is MNHEY and CDR2 is SMNVEV (reference sequence). The CDR3 has 13 amino acids.

The CDR3 sequence is CASSVASEGYGYTF. CDR3 nucleotide sequence: TGTGCCAGTAGTGTTGCCTCGGAGGGCTATGGCTACACCTTC. The chain is built from TRBV19 and TRBJ1-2; no clear D gene. Trimming took 5 bases from V and 4 from J, leaving 14 bases between them. The length of the CDR3 is 14 residues. Germline V gives CDR1 LNHDA, CDR2 SQIVND (reference sequence).

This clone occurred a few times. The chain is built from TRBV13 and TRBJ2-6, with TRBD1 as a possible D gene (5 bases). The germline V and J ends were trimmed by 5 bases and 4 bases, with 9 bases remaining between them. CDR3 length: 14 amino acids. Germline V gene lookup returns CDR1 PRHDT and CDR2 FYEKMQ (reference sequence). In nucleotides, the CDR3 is TGTGCCAGCAGCGCAGGGTCCGGGGCCAACGTCCTGACTTTC. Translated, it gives CASSAGSGANVLTF.

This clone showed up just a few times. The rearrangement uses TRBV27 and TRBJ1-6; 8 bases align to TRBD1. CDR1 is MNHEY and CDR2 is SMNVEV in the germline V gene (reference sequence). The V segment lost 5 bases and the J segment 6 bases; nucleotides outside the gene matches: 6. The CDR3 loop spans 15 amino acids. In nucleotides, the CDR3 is TGTGCCAGCAGTCCGACGACAGGGGTTAATTCACCCCTCCACTTT. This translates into CASSPTTGVNSPLHF.

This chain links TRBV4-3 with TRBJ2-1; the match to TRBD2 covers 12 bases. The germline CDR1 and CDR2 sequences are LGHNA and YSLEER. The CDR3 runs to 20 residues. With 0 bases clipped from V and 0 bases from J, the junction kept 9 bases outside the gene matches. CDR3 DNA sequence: TGCGCCAGCAGCCAAGACAGGCGGACTAGCGGGGTGGGCTCCTACAATGAGCAGTTCTTC. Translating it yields CASSQDRRTSGVGSYNEQFF.

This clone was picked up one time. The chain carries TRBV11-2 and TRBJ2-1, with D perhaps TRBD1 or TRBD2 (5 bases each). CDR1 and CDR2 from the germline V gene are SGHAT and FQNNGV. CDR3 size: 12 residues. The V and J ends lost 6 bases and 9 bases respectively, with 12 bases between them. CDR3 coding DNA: TGTGCCAGCAGTAGAGGGGCGGGTGAGCAGTTCTTC. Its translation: CASSRGAGEQFF.

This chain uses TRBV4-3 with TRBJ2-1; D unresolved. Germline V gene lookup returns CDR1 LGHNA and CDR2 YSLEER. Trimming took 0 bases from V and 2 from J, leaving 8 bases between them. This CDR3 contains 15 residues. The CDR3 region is CASSQEVMAYNEQFF. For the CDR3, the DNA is TGCGCCAGCAGCCAAGAAGTAATGGCCTACAATGAGCAGTTCTTC.

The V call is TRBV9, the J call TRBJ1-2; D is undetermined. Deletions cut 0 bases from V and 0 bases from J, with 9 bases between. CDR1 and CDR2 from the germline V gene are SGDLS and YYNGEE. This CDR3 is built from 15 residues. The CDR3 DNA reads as TGTGCCAGCAGCGTAGGGACGAGAACTAACTATGGCTACACCTTC. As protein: CASSVGTRTNYGYTF.

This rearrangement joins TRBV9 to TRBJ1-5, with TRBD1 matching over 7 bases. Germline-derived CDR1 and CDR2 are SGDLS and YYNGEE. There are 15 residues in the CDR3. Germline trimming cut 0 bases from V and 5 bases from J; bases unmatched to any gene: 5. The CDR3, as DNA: TGTGCCAGCAGCGTAGGAAGGGGGCAGGATCAGCCCCAGCATTTT. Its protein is CASSVGRGQDQPQHF.